Sequencing of this TCR beta chain was carried out in a study of technical replicates of blood from four donors (dated by TCRdb to about 2017). The CDR3 runs 12 residues from the cysteine to the phenylalanine. Only the CDR3 DNA stays, 36 bases, in frame from base 1. Trimming takes 3 bases from V and 13 bases from J, and the germline ends sit 17 bases apart. Reading the germline V gene gives CDR1 SGHTS and CDR2 YDEGEE. A note on this clone: Its binding antigen is unknown. No base quality information exists; no much larger clone differs at one position.

Libraries came from the immunoSEQ multiplex PCR assay. Sourced from immuneACCESS, this table was stored by TCRdb with only in-frame sequences that have V and J called. A share of the clones is absent; for the studies checked, an unresolved V gene accounts for under half, and the remainder has no known explanation. The sample includes tens of thousands of clones, with 95% to 97% observed a single time. The ten most abundant clones make up around 0.22% of the sample. The chain couples TRBV5-8 to TRBJ2-7, and possibly TRBD1, on 5 matching bases. The material sequenced was T cells isolated from PBMCs. The clonotype originates from a human donor in good health. The nucleotide sequence is TGTGCCAGCAGCTCGAAGGCGCAGGGCCGTTACTTC. Translated, this gives CASSSKAQGRYF.